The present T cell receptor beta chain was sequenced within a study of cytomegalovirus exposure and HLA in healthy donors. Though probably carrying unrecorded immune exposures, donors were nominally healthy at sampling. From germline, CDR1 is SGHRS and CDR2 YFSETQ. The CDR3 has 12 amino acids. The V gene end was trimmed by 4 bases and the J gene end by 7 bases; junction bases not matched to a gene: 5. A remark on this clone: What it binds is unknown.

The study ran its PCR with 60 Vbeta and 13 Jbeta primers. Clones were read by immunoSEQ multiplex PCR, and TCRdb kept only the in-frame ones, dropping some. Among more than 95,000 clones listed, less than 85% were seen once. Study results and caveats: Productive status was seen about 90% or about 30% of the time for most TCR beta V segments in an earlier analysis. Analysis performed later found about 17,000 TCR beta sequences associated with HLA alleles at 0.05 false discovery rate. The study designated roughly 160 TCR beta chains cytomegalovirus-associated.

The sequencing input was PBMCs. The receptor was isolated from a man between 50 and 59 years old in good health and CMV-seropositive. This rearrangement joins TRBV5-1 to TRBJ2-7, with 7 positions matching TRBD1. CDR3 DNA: TGCGCCAGCAGCACGACAGGGCGGGAGCAGTACTTC. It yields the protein CASSTTGREQYF.